These T cell receptor beta chains were read from a single sample in a study of long-term antiretroviral therapy in people with HIV. Repertoires were generated with immunoSEQ multiplex PCR, while TCRdb's copy carries only in-frame clones and drops some. The sample comprises around 12,000 clones, 79% of which are singletons, and roughly 11% rests with the top ten. The sequencing here drew on unsorted PBMCs, taken 0.8 years before starting antiretroviral therapy. Receptor source: a woman in her forties with HIV. The CDR3 runs from the conserved cysteine through the conserved F or W. Fields, in order: V gene, D gene, clone size, J gene, CDR3 DNA, CDR3 protein. A D gene is named only where the DNA matches it firmly. Clone size is shown for a subset of rows, as once, few, many or a class of expanded clone.

V: TRBV13
D: NA
size: NA
J: TRBJ1-3
DNA: TGTGCCAGCAGCTTAAGGGGTCCTGGAAACACCATATATTTT
CDR3: CASSLRGPGNTIYF

V: TRBV16
D: TRBD1
size: few
J: TRBJ2-4
DNA: TGTGCCAGCAGCCCCGGACAGGTTTTGAACATTCAGTACTTC
CDR3: CASSPGQVLNIQYF

V: TRBV6-5
D: NA
size: NA
J: TRBJ2-7
DNA: TGTGCCAGCAGTTTGACAGAAGGAAGCGAGCAGTACTTC
CDR3: CASSLTEGSEQYF

V: TRBV5-4
D: NA
size: NA
J: TRBJ1-1
DNA: TGTGCCAGCAAGACAGGCGGCACTGAAGCTTTCTTT
CDR3: CASKTGGTEAFF

V: TRBV7-8
D: TRBD1
size: NA
J: TRBJ2-1
DNA: TGTGCCAGCAACCCGGACAGGGCCAATGAGCAGTTCTTC
CDR3: CASNPDRANEQFF

V: TRBV18
D: NA
size: NA
J: TRBJ1-1
DNA: TGTGCCAGCTCAGACCAGGGTTCCGACACTGAAGCTTTCTTT
CDR3: CASSDQGSDTEAFF

V: TRBV7-9
D: TRBD1
size: NA
J: TRBJ1-5
DNA: TGTGCCAGCAGCTTAGCCTCAGGGGGTAATCAGCCCCAGCATTTT
CDR3: CASSLASGGNQPQHF

V: TRBV28
D: NA
size: NA
J: TRBJ1-2
DNA: TGTGCCAGCAGTCCCTCTACCTATGGCTACACCTTC
CDR3: CASSPSTYGYTF

V: TRBV6-1
D: TRBD1
size: NA
J: TRBJ2-5
DNA: TGTGCCAGCAGTCGGACAGGGCGGGATTCGGCCCAGTACTTC
CDR3: CASSRTGRDSAQYF

V: TRBV19
D: NA
size: NA
J: TRBJ2-2
DNA: TGTGCCAGTAGTATAGGCTGGGTGAACACCGGGGAGCTGTTTTTT
CDR3: CASSIGWVNTGELFF